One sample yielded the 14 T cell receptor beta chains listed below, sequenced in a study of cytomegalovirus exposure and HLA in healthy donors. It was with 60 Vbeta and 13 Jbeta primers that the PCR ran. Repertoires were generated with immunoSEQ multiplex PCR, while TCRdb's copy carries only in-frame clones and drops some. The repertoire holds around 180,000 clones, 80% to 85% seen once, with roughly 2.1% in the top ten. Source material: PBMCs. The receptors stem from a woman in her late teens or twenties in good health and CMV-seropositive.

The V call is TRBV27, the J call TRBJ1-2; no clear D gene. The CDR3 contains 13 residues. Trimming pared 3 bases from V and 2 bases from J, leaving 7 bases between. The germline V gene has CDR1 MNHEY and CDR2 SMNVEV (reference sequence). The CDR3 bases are TGTGCCAGCAGTTTCCACGGGAACTATGGCTACACCTTC. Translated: CASSFHGNYGYTF.

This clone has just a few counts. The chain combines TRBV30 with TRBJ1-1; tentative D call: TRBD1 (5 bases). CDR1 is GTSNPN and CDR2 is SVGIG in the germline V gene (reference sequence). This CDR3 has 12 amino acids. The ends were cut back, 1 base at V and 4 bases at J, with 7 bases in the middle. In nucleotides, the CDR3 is TGTGCCTGGAGTGCAAGGGGCACTGAAGCTTTCTTT. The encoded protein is CAWSARGTEAFF. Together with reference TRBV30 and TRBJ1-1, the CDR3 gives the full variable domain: SQTIHQWPATLVQPVGSPLSLECTVEGTSNPNLYWYRQAAGRGLQLLFYSVGIGQISSEVPQNLSASRPQDRQFILSSKKLLLSDSGFYLCAWSARGTEAFFGQGTRLTVV.

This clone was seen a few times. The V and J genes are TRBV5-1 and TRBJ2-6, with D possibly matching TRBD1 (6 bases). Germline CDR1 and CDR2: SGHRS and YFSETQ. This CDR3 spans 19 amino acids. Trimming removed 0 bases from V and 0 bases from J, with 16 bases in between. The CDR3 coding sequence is TGCGCCAGCAGCTTGGGACCGACAGGTGGAACCTCTGGGGCCAACGTCCTGACTTTC. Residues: CASSLGPTGGTSGANVLTF.

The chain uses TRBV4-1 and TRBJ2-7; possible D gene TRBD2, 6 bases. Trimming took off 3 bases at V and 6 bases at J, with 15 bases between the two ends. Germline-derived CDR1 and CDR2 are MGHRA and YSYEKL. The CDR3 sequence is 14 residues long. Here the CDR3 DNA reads TGCGCCAGCAGCCAGACGGGGGTATCGAGCGAGCAGTACTTC. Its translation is CASSQTGVSSEQYF.

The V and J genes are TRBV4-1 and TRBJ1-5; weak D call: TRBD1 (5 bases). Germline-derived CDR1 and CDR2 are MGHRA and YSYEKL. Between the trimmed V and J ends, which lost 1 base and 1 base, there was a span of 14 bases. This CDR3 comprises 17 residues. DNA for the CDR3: TGCGCCAGCAGCCAAGTCGCCCGGGGGTGGAGCAATCAGCCCCAGCATTTT. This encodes CASSQVARGWSNQPQHF.

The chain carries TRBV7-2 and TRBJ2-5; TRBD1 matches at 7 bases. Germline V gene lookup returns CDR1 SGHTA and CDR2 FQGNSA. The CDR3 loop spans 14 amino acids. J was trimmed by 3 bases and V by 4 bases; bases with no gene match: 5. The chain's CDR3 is CASSYYRGKETQYF. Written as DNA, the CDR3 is TGTGCCAGCAGCTATTACAGGGGTAAAGAGACCCAGTACTTC.

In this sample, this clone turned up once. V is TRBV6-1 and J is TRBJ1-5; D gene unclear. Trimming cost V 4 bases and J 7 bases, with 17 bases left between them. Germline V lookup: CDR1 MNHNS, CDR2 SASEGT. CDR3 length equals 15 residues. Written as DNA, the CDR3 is TGTGCCAGCAGTGCCCTGAGTATGGCGGCACAGCCCCAGCATTTT. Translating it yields CASSALSMAAQPQHF.

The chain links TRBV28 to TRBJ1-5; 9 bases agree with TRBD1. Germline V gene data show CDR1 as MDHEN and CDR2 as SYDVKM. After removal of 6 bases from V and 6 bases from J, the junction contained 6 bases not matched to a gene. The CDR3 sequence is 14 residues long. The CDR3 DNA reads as TGTGCCAGCAGAAGGGACAGGGAACTTCAGCCCCAGCATTTT. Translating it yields CASRRDRELQPQHF.

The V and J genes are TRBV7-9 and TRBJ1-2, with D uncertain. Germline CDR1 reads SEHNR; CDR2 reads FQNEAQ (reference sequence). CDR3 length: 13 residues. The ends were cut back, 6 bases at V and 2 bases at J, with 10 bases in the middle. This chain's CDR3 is CASSSEENYGYTF. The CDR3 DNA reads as TGTGCCAGCAGTTCGGAGGAAAACTATGGCTACACCTTC.

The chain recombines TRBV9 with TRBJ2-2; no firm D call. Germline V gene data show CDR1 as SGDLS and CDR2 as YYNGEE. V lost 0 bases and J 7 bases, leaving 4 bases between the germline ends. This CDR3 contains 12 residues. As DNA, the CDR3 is TGTGCCAGCAGCGTAGCAGTCGGGGAGCTGTTTTTT. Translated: CASSVAVGELFF.

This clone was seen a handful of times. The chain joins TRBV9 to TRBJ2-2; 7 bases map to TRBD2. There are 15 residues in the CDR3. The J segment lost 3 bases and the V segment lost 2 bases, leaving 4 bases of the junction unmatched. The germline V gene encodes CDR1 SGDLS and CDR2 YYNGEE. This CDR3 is CASSVQRGDTGELFF. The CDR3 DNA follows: TGTGCCAGCAGCGTCCAGCGGGGAGACACCGGGGAGCTGTTTTTT.

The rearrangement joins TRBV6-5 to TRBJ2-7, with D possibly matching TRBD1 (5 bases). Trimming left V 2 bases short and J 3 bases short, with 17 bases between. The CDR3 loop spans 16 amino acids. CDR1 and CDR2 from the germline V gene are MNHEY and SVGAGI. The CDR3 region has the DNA TGTGCCAGCAGTTACACTACAGGCGCTAACCTCTACGAGCAGTACTTC. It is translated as CASSYTTGANLYEQYF.

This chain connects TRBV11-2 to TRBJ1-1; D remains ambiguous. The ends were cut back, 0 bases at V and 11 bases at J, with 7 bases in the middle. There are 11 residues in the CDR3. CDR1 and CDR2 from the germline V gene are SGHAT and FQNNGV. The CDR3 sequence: CASSLEGGAFF. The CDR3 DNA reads TGTGCCAGCAGCTTAGAAGGAGGTGCTTTCTTT.

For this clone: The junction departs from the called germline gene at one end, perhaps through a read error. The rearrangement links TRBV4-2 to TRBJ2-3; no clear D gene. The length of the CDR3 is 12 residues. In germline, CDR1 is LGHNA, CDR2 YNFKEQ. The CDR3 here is CASSSRYDGFRF. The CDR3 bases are TGTGCCAGCAGCAGCAGGTACGATGGTTTCCGTTTT.